This TCR beta chain was observed in a study of monozygotic twins with inflammatory bowel disease. Study-level points and caveats: Healthy twins shared more clonotypes with others than IBD patients, most markedly active ones.

Germline V lookup: CDR1 DFQATT, CDR2 SNEGSKA (reference sequence). This CDR3 comprises 14 residues. Added by template switching were UMIs that each held a 6-nucleotide sample barcode. TCRdb derives one entry per CDR3 protein from the 5' RACE reads, leaving out DNA. With some 440,000 distinct CDR3 sequences in the sample, the ten largest clones hold about 2.2%. Donors gave about 2.5 ml of blood apiece. Concerning this clonotype: Its antigen is unidentified.

This receptor was obtained from a human donor with ulcerative colitis or Crohn's disease, or a healthy co-twin of an affected twin (not recorded which). The sample comprised blood. The chain combines TRBV20-1 with TRBJ2-3; TCRdb indicates TRBD2, and absent DNA this call remains unverified. CDR3 protein: CSAQGLAGDNTQYF.